The next 26 T cell receptor beta chains were all read from a single sample in a study of monozygotic twins with inflammatory bowel disease. TCRdb re-called the 5' RACE reads and catalogs CDR3 proteins one per entry, DNA excluded. The listing contains about 450,000 distinct CDR3 sequences. The sequencing sample was made of blood. These receptors were collected from a human donor with ulcerative colitis or Crohn's disease, or a healthy co-twin of an affected twin (not recorded which).

This chain uses TRBV4-2 with TRBJ1-5. Germline V gene lookup returns CDR1 LGHNA and CDR2 YNFKEQ. The CDR3 contains 12 residues. The CDR3: CASSQDTQPQHF.

The chain recombines TRBV20-1 with TRBJ2-3; TCRdb outputs TRBD2, but without DNA this stays unchecked. This CDR3 comprises 14 residues. Germline V gene sequence: CDR1 DFQATT, CDR2 SNEGSKA (reference sequence). CDR3 region: CSATLAGGPNTQYF.

CDR3 in amino acids: CASGNRDRVHYRQYF. This chain links TRBV12-3 or TRBV12-4 with TRBJ2-7; TCRdb proposes TRBD1, but this gene call is untestable without DNA. The CDR3 loop spans 15 amino acids.

The V call is TRBV30, the J call TRBJ2-3. The CDR3 contains 14 residues. CDR1 and CDR2 (germline): GTSNPN, SVGIG (reference sequence). This CDR3 reads CAWSVQGGTDTQYF.

The rearrangement links TRBV11-2 to TRBJ2-3; TCRdb names TRBD1, which stays unverified in the absence of DNA. Germline V CDR1 and CDR2: SGHAT, FQNNGV. The CDR3 covers 14 residues. The CDR3 is CASSLSRGVDTQYF.

The V gene is TRBV6-2 or TRBV6-3, the J gene TRBJ2-2; there is no DNA to check the TCRdb D call of TRBD2. Germline values: CDR1 MNHEY, CDR2 SVGEGT. The CDR3 totals 17 residues. The CDR3 here is CASSIGRAESNTGELFF.

V usage is TRBV7-9 and J usage is TRBJ2-7. In germline, CDR1 is SEHNR, CDR2 FQNEAQ (reference sequence). This CDR3 region has 12 residues. CDR3: CASSQQFHEQYF.

The V and J genes are TRBV20-1 and TRBJ1-5; TCRdb gives TRBD1 as the D gene, but with no DNA this cannot be confirmed. Germline values: CDR1 DFQATT, CDR2 SNEGSKA (reference sequence). This CDR3 contains 14 residues. The CDR3 loop reads CSASADRVNQPQHF.

The V and J genes are TRBV5-1 and TRBJ2-1; no DNA is available, so the TRBD2 call from TCRdb remains unchecked. The CDR3 covers 14 residues. The germline gives CDR1 SGHRS, CDR2 YFSETQ. CDR3: CASSLVTSSDEQFF.

The V gene is TRBV27, the J gene TRBJ1-2; no DNA is available, so the TRBD1 call from TCRdb remains unchecked. The V gene's germline CDR1 is MNHEY and CDR2 SMNVEV (reference sequence). The CDR3 length is 16 residues. Here the CDR3 reads CASTRDRTSANYGYTF.

The CDR3 protein is CSEERESNEQFF. The chain employs TRBV20-1 and TRBJ2-1; TCRdb selects TRBD2, and the lack of DNA leaves this call unchecked. This CDR3 has 12 amino acids. Germline CDR1 DFQATT, CDR2 SNEGSKA (reference sequence).

This sequence joins TRBV27 and TRBJ1-4; the D call of TRBD1 rests on TCRdb alone, since no DNA is present to check it. This CDR3 region has 14 residues. Germline V gene data show CDR1 as MNHEY and CDR2 as SMNVEV (reference sequence). The CDR3 sequence: CASRPTGVGEKLFF.

The V gene is TRBV29-1, the J gene TRBJ2-1; TCRdb's D call of TRBD1 is untestable without DNA. There are 13 residues in the CDR3. CDR1 and CDR2 from the germline V gene are SQVTM and ANQGSEA. This CDR3 is CSVEEDSYNEQFF.

The chain has TRBV7-9 and TRBJ1-1. Germline V gives CDR1 SEHNR, CDR2 FQNEAQ (reference sequence). The CDR3 contains 15 residues. The CDR3 is CASSLAQGLAGRTFF. Full variable domain (missing parts from reference TRBV7-9 and TRBJ1-1): DTGVSQNPRHKITKRGQNVTFRCDPISEHNRLYWYRQTLGQGPEFLTYFQNEAQLEKSRLLSDRFSAERPKGSFSTLEIQRTEQGDSAMYLCASSLAQGLAGRTFFGQGTRLTVV.

The V and J genes are TRBV5-1 and TRBJ2-6; TCRdb picks TRBD1, but there is no DNA to check that call. The CDR3 is made up of 15 amino acids. Germline-derived CDR1 and CDR2 are SGHRS and YFSETQ. Here the CDR3 reads CASSLGTVGANVLTF.

The chain carries TRBV9 and TRBJ1-2; the TCRdb D gene call, TRBD1, has no DNA to confirm it. The CDR3 runs 14 residues. Germline values: CDR1 SGDLS, CDR2 YYNGEE. The CDR3 protein is CASSPQGGYYGYTF.

The gene calls are TRBV28 and TRBJ2-4; TCRdb selects TRBD1, and the lack of DNA leaves this call unchecked. Germline CDR1 is MDHEN and CDR2 is SYDVKM. The CDR3 has 16 residues. The CDR3 spells CASSFQDRGRENIQYF.

The V gene is TRBV19, the J gene TRBJ2-7; with no DNA, the TCRdb D assignment of TRBD1 cannot be verified. Looked up from germline, CDR1 is LNHDA and CDR2 is SQIVND (reference sequence). This CDR3 contains 11 residues. The CDR3 is CASSEGTEQYF.

This chain joins TRBV4-1 and TRBJ2-4; TCRdb proposes TRBD1, but this gene call is untestable without DNA. This CDR3 is 13 amino acids long. CDR1 and CDR2 from the germline V gene are MGHRA and YSYEKL. CDR3 loop: CASSQPLRNIQYF.

V gene TRBV20-1 combines with J gene TRBJ1-5; TCRdb designates TRBD1, a call that cannot be tested without DNA. This CDR3 contains 17 residues. Germline CDR1 DFQATT, CDR2 SNEGSKA (reference sequence). CDR3 sequence reads: CSAREDRALYSNQPQHF.

The CDR3 sequence is CSVEKSGQPYEQYF. This chain joins TRBV29-1 and TRBJ2-7; TCRdb selects TRBD2, and the lack of DNA leaves this call unchecked. Germline V gene data show CDR1 as SQVTM and CDR2 as ANQGSEA. There are 14 residues in the CDR3.

The chain has TRBV5-5 and TRBJ1-4; lacking DNA, the TRBD1 call made by TCRdb goes unchecked. The germline CDR1 and CDR2 sequences are SGHKS and YYEKEE (reference sequence). The CDR3 has 14 amino acids. The CDR3 sequence: CASSFQGGVEKLFF.

The chain carries TRBV12-3 or TRBV12-4 and TRBJ2-3. The CDR3 is made up of 13 amino acids. The CDR3 loop reads CASTKGSTDTQYF.

This CDR3 is CASSPGAAGDTIYF. This rearrangement joins TRBV18 to TRBJ1-3; the TCRdb D gene call, TRBD1, has no DNA to confirm it. Germline values: CDR1 KGHSH, CDR2 LQKENI. This CDR3 has 14 amino acids. Using reference TRBV18 and TRBJ1-3 for the parts outside the CDR3, the full variable domain is NAGVMQNPRHLVRRRGQEARLRCSPMKGHSHVYWYRQLPEEGLKFMVYLQKENIIDESGMPKERFSAEFPKEGPSILRIQQVVRGDSAAYFCASSPGAAGDTIYFGEGSWLTVV.

The J gene is TRBJ1-1, the V gene TRBV6-5; TCRdb's D gene call, TRBD1, goes unchecked for lack of DNA. The CDR3 consists of 14 residues. CDR1 is MNHEY and CDR2 is SVGAGI in the germline V gene. This CDR3 reads CASSYLDRGTEAFF.

The CDR3 sequence: CASSPMPQETQYF. This chain links TRBV11-2 with TRBJ2-5. The CDR3 is 13 residues long. Germline loops: CDR1 SGHAT, CDR2 FQNNGV.